This T cell receptor beta chain originates from a study of shared clonotypes between healthy human individuals. Study-wide findings and caveats: Naive CD4 clonotype sharing across several donors was about 5%.

Germline CDR1 reads MNHNS; CDR2 reads SASEGT. With 7 bases removed from V and 1 base from J, the gap between germline ends came to 10 bases. CDR3 length: 13 residues. Data came from immunoSEQ multiplex PCR; TCRdb stores just in-frame clones and leaves some out. This sample carries about 1 million clones, around 74% of them seen once, and the ten largest clones take around 1.5%. Concerning this clone: The antigen is undetermined.

Material for sequencing was memory CD4+ T cells sorted from blood. Subset defined: CD45RA-negative fraction. This rearrangement joins TRBV6-1 to TRBJ1-1; possible D gene TRBD1, 5 bases. The TCR comes from a man between 18 and 35 years old in good health. The CDR3 loop reads CASTSRGNTEAFF. CDR3 in DNA: TGTGCCAGCACCTCGAGGGGGAACACTGAAGCTTTCTTT.